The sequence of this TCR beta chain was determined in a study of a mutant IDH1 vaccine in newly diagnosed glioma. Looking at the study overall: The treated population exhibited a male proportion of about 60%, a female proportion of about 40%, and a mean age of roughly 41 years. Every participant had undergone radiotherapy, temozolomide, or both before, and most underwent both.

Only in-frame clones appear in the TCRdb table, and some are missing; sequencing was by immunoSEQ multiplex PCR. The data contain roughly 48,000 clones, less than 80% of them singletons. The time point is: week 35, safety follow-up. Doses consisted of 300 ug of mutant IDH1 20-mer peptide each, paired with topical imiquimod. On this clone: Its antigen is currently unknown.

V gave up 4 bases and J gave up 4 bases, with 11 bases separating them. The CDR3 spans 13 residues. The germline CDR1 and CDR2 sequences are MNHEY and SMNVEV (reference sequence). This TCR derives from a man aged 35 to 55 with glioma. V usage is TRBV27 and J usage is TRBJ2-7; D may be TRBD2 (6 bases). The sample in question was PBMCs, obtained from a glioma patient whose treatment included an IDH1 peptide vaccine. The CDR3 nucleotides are TGTGCCAGCAGTTCCGGGACTCTATACGAGCAGTACTTC. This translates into CASSSGTLYEQYF.